This T cell receptor (beta chain) was recovered during a study of blood T cell repertoires in COVID-19. For the study at large: There were acute and convalescent COVID-19 samples, and they came from the United States, Italy and Spain. Sample material is recorded as cDNA or gDNA derived from T cells, B-cell-depleted T cells, or PBMCs.

This clone was recorded once. V lost 5 bases to trimming and J lost 8 bases, with 22 bases between them. The CDR3 extends over 17 amino acids. CDR1 and CDR2 (germline): SNHLY, FYNNEI. Authors' methods: Estimation of nucleated cell counts relied on the amplification of reference gene primers. The assay was immunoSEQ multiplex PCR, and TCRdb's table has in-frame clones only and misses some. The DNA was the basis for D and trimming; V, J and clone size are from that table. The table includes about 170,000 clones, around four fifths detected once. The Seattle patients, enrolled during active infection, were followed longitudinally.

The rearrangement links TRBV2 to TRBJ1-6; tentatively, D is TRBD1 (5 bases). Sequencing input: peripheral blood. The TCR originated in a woman aged 70-85 years with COVID-19, enrolled during active disease. The CDR3 reads CASSLQKGRPSYSPLHF. In nucleotides, the CDR3 is TGTGCCAGCAGTCTCCAAAAGGGGCGACCTTCTTATTCACCCCTCCACTTT.